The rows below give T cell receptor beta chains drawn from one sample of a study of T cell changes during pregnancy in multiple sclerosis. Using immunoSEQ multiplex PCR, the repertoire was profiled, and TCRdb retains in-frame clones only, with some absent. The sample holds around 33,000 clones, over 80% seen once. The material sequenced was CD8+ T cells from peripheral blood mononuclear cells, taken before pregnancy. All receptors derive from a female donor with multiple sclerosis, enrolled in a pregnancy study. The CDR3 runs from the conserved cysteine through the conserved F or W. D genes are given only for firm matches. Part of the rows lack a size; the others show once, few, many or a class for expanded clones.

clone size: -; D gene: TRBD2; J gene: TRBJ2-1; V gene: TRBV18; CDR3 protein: CASSGTSGASSYNEQFF; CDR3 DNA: TGTGCCAGCTCAGGGACTAGCGGGGCCAGCTCCTACAATGAGCAGTTCTTC
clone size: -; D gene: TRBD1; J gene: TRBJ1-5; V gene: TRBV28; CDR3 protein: CASSRQGGQPQHF; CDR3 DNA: TGTGCCAGCAGTCGACAGGGGGGTCAGCCCCAGCATTTT
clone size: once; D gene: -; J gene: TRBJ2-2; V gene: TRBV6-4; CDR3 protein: CASSDSGETGELFF; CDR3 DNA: TGTGCCAGCAGTGACTCCGGGGAAACCGGGGAGCTGTTTTTT
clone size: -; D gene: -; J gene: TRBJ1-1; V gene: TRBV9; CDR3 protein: CASSTGAGGRGTEAFF; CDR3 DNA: TGTGCCAGCAGCACCGGGGCGGGGGGGAGAGGCACTGAAGCTTTCTTT
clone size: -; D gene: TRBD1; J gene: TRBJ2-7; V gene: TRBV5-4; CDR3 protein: CASSAGDREFAYEQYF; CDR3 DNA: TGTGCCAGCAGCGCCGGGGACAGGGAATTCGCGTACGAGCAGTACTTC
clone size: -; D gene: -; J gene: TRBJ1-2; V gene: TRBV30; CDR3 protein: CAMTVDYGYTF; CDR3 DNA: TGTGCCATGACAGTGGACTATGGCTACACCTTC
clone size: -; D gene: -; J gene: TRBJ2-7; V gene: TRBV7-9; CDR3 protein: CASSPSVVAYEQYF; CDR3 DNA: TGTGCCAGCAGCCCTAGTGTGGTGGCCTACGAGCAGTACTTC
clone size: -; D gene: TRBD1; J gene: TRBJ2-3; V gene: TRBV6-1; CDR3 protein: CAVQEGQGGADTQYF; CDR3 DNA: TGTGCCGTACAGGAAGGACAGGGGGGCGCAGATACGCAGTATTTT
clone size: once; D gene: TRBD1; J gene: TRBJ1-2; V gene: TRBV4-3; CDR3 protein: CASSQVIFAGQGDNGYTF; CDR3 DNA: TGCGCCAGCAGCCAAGTTATATTTGCGGGACAGGGGGATAATGGCTACACCTTC
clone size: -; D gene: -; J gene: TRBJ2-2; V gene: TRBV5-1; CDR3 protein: CASSSNRAPNTGELFF; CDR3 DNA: TGCGCCAGCAGCTCCAACAGGGCCCCGAACACCGGGGAGCTGTTTTTT
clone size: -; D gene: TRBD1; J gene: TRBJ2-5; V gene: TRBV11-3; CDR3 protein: CASSDTGTAQETQYF; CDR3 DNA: TGTGCCAGCAGCGATACCGGGACAGCTCAAGAGACCCAGTACTTC
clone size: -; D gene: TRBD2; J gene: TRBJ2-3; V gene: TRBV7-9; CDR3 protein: CASSLARRLAGTDTQYF; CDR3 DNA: TGTGCCAGCAGCTTAGCCCGGAGACTAGCGGGCACAGATACGCAGTATTTT
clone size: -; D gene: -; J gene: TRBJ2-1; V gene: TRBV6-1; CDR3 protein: CASSEEVASYNEQFF; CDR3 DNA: TGTGCCAGCAGTGAAGAGGTAGCCTCCTACAATGAGCAGTTCTTC
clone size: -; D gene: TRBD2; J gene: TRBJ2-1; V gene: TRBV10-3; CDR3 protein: CAISRTSGGHSSSYNEQFF; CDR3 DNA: TGTGCCATCAGCAGGACTAGCGGGGGCCACTCCAGCTCCTACAATGAGCAGTTCTTC
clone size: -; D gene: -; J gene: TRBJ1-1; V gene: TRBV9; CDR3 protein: CASSVSGAAEAFF; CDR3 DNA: TGTGCCAGCAGCGTATCGGGTGCCGCTGAAGCTTTCTTT
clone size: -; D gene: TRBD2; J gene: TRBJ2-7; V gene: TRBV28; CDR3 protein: CASSHSRLAGAYEQYF; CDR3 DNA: TGTGCCAGCAGTCATTCGCGACTAGCGGGGGCCTACGAGCAGTACTTC
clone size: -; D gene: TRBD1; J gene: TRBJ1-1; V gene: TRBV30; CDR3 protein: CACPGPGQGPGENTEAFF; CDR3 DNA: TGTGCCTGTCCCGGGCCGGGACAGGGCCCCGGTGAGAACACTGAAGCTTTCTTT
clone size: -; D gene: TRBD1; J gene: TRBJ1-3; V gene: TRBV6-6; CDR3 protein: CASSLYKTGAGNTIYF; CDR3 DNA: TGTGCCAGCAGTCTCTATAAGACAGGGGCTGGAAACACCATATATTTT
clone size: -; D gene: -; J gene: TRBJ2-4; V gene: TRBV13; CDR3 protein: CASSSGLLGENIQYF; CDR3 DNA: TGTGCCAGCAGCTCCGGACTCCTTGGGGAAAACATTCAGTACTTC
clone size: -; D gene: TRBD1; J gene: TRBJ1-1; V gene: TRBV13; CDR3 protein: CASSVAQGAEAFF; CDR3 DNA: TGTGCCAGCAGCGTTGCCCAGGGGGCTGAAGCTTTCTTT
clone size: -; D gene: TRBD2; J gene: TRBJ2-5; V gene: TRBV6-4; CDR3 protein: CASSRTSGEGETQYF; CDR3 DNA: TGTGCCAGCAGCAGAACTAGCGGGGAAGGGGAGACCCAGTACTTC
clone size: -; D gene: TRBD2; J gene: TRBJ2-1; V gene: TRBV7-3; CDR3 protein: CASSLSAGGPNEQFF; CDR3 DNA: TGTGCCAGCAGCTTGTCAGCGGGGGGGCCAAATGAGCAGTTCTTC
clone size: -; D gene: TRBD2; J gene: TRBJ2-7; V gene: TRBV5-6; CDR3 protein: CASSMGLAGDEQYF; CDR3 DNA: TGTGCCAGCAGCATGGGACTAGCGGGGGACGAGCAGTACTTC
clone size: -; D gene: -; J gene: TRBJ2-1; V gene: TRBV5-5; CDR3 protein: CASSLMFSNEQFF; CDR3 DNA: TGTGCCAGCAGCTTGATGTTCAGCAATGAGCAGTTCTTC
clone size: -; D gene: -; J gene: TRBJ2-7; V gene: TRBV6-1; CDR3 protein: CASSTIPGPHEQYF; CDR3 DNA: TGTGCCAGCAGTACCATCCCAGGGCCCCACGAGCAGTACTTC
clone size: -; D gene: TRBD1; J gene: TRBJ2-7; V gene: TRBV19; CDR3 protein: CASSIDPRTGATYEQYF; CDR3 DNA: TGTGCCAGTAGTATAGACCCCCGGACAGGGGCGACCTACGAGCAGTACTTC
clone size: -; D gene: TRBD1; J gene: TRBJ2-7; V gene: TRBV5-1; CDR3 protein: CASSLTGTGAEQYF; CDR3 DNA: TGCGCCAGCAGCTTGACCGGGACAGGGGCCGAGCAGTACTTC
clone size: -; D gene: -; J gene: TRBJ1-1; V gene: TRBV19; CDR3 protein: CASSPGPTGHITEAFF; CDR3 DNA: TGTGCCAGTAGCCCAGGCCCCACGGGACATATCACTGAAGCTTTCTTT
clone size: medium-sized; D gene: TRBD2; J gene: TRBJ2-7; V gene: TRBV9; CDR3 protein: CASSTHELAGDEQYF; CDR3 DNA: TGTGCCAGCAGCACACATGAACTAGCGGGAGACGAGCAGTACTTC
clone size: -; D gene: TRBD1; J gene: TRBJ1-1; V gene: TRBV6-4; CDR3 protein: CASSETTGGLMGAFF; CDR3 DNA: TGTGCCAGCAGTGAGACGACAGGGGGCTTAATGGGGGCTTTCTTT
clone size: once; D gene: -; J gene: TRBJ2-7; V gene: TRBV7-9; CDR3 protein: CASSHRQRPYEQYF; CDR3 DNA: TGTGCCAGCAGTCATAGACAGAGACCCTACGAGCAGTACTTC
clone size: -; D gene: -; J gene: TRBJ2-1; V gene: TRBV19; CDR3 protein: CASSIQGGGYDEQFF; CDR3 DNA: TGTGCCAGTAGTATACAGGGCGGGGGCTACGATGAGCAGTTCTTC
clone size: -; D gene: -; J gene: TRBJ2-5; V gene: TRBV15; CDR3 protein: CATSAPRLNYQETQYF; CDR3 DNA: TGTGCCACCAGCGCCCCGAGACTAAACTACCAAGAGACCCAGTACTTC
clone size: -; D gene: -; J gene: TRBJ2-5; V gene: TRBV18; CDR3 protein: CASSPVEVPGEETQYF; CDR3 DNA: TGTGCCAGCTCACCCGTCGAGGTTCCGGGAGAAGAGACCCAGTACTTC
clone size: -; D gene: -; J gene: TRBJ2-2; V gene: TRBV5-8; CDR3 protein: CASSLDWTSGELFF; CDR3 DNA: TGTGCCAGCAGCTTGGACTGGACATCCGGGGAGCTGTTTTTT
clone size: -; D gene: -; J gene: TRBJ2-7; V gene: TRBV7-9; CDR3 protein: CASSKGRGVEQYF; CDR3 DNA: TGTGCCAGCAGCAAAGGCAGGGGGGTCGAGCAGTACTTC
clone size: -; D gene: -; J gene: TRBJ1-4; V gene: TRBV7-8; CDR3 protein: CASSLDGRGLEKLFF; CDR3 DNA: TGTGCCAGCAGCTTAGATGGCAGGGGTCTAGAAAAACTGTTTTTT
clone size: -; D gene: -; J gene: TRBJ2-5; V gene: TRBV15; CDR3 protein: CATSGQLRETQYF; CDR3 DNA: TGTGCCACCAGCGGACAGTTGCGAGAGACCCAGTACTTC
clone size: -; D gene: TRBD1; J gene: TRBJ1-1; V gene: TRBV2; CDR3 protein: CASSEDRDSQAFF; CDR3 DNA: TGTGCCAGCAGTGAAGATAGGGACAGTCAAGCTTTCTTT
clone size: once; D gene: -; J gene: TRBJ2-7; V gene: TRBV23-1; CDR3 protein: CASSQFSGHPPDYEQYF; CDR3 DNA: TGCGCCAGCAGTCAATTCTCTGGACACCCTCCTGACTACGAGCAGTACTTC
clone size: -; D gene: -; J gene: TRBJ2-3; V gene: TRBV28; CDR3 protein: CASRDYTDTQYF; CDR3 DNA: TGTGCCAGCAGGGACTACACAGATACGCAGTATTTT
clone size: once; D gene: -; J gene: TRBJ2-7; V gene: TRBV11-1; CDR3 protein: CASSSYQGSYEQYF; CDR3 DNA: TGTGCCAGCAGCTCGTATCAGGGCTCCTACGAGCAGTACTTC
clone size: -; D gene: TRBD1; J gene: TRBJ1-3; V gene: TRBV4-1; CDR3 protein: CASSQVTGAGNTIYF; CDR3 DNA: TGCGCCAGCAGCCAAGTTACAGGGGCTGGAAACACCATATATTTT
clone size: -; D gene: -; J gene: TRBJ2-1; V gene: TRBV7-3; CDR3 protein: CASSLSGYNEQFF; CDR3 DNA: TGTGCCAGCAGCTTAAGCGGATACAATGAGCAGTTCTTC
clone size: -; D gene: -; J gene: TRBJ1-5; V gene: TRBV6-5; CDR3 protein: CASSFDRDNQPQHF; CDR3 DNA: TGTGCCAGCAGTTTCGACAGAGACAATCAGCCCCAGCATTTT
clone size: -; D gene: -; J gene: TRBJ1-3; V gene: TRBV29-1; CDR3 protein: CSVVAGAGNTIYF; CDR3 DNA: TGCAGCGTTGTCGCAGGGGCGGGAAACACCATATATTTT
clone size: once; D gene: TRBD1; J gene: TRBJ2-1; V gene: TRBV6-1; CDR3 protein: CASSDDADRGNEQFF; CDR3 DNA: TGTGCCAGCAGTGATGACGCTGACAGGGGCAATGAGCAGTTCTTC
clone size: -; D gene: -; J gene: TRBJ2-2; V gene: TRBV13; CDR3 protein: CASSLEDPAANTGELFF; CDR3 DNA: TGTGCCAGCAGCTTAGAAGATCCAGCGGCGAACACCGGGGAGCTGTTTTTT
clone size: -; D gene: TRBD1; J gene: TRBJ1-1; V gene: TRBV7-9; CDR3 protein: CASSQDHPGGNTEAFF; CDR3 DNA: TGTGCCAGCAGCCAAGACCACCCAGGGGGAAACACTGAAGCTTTCTTT
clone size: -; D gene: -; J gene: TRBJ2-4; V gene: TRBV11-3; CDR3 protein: CASSLQAAKNIQYF; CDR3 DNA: TGTGCCAGCAGCTTACAGGCGGCCAAAAACATTCAGTACTTC
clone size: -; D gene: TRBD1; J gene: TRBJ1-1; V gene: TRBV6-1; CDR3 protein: CASTHRDSQEAFF; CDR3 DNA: TGTGCCAGCACGCACCGGGACAGCCAAGAAGCTTTCTTT
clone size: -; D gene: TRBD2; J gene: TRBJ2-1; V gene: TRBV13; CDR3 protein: CASSSLTSVRGNEQFF; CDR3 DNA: TGTGCCAGCAGCTCACTCACTAGCGTCCGGGGCAATGAGCAGTTCTTC
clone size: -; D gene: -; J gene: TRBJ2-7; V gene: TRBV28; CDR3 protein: CASSFTGSTYEQYF; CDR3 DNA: TGTGCCAGCAGTTTTACCGGGAGTACCTACGAGCAGTACTTC